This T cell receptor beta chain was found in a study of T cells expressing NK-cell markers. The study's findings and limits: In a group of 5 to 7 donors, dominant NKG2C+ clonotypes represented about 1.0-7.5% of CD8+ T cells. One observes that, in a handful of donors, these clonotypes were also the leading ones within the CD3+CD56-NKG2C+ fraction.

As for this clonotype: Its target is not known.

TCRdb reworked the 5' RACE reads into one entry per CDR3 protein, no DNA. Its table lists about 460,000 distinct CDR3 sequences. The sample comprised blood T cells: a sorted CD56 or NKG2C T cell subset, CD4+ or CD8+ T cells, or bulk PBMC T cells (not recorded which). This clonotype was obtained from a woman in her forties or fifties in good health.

The CDR3: CASSQDTGGSYQPQHF. The rearrangement joins TRBV4-1 to TRBJ1-5. The CDR3 covers 16 residues. Germline-derived CDR1 and CDR2 are MGHRA and YSYEKL.